The clone carrying this TCR beta chain was observed a handful of times. Antigen: not known. The data belong to a study of post-analysis software for immune sequencing data. Study results and limitations: TRBV5-6, TRBV5-1 and TRBV20-1 were among about 5 TRBV segments more frequent in patients than controls. Compared with controls, patients showed significantly lower normalized Chao1 diversity. Samples sharing a preparation batch grouped tightly together when assessed by F measure.

Every TCR beta cDNA library bore unique molecular identifiers. TCRdb reanalysed the PCR reads using MiXCR and keeps one entry per CDR3 protein. This repertoire shows hundreds of thousands of distinct CDR3 sequences, about 40% found once; its top ten account for around 1.7%. With 4 bases removed from V and 0 bases from J, the gap between germline ends came to 28 bases. Looked up from germline, CDR1 is WSHSY and CDR2 is SAAADI. This CDR3 comprises 21 residues. Sequenced sample: blood. This TCR was recovered from a girl between 5 and 17 years old with multiple sclerosis. This chain joins TRBV10-2 and TRBJ2-1; tentative D call: TRBD2 (6 bases). The CDR3 protein is CASSALREIAARTSSYNEQFF. The CDR3 DNA reads as TGCGCCAGCAGTGCCCTCCGAGAGATAGCGGCTCGAACGAGCTCCTACAATGAGCAGTTCTTC.